Listed below are T cell receptor beta chains from one sample, sequenced in a study of cytomegalovirus exposure and HLA in healthy donors. The assay was immunoSEQ multiplex PCR, and TCRdb's table has in-frame clones only and misses some. The sample has around 140,000 clones; 85% to 90% are singletons. The sequenced sample was PBMCs. The source is a woman under 40 in good health and CMV-seronegative. Both conserved end residues are part of each CDR3. A D gene is named only where the DNA matches it firmly. Clone size appears in some rows only: once, few, many, or a class for an expanded clone.

NA NA TRBJ2-7 TRBV2 TGTGCCAGCAGTGAATGGGCACCCCCCTACGAGCAGTACTTC CASSEWAPPYEQYF
NA NA TRBJ2-2 TRBV5-4 TGTGCCAGCAGCTTGTGGCAGTCCACCGGGGAGCTGTTTTTT CASSLWQSTGELFF
NA NA TRBJ2-7 TRBV18 TGTGCCAGCTCCCCCACGAGTCCTGAAGACGAGCAGTACTTC CASSPTSPEDEQYF
once TRBD1 TRBJ1-5 TRBV5-8 TGTGCCAGCAGCTTCGACAGGGATCAGCCCCAGCATTTT CASSFDRDQPQHF
NA TRBD1 TRBJ2-1 TRBV6-5 TGTGCCAGCAGTTATTCGGGGACAGGGATCTACAATGAGCAGTTCTTC CASSYSGTGIYNEQFF
NA TRBD1 TRBJ1-5 TRBV19 TGTGCCAGTAGTACCCTACAGGGGAGTCGGTGGCAGCCCCAGCATTTT CASSTLQGSRWQPQHF
NA TRBD2 TRBJ2-7 TRBV7-9 TGTGCCAGCAGCTTGCGGGAGCCCCCCTACGAGCAGTACTTC CASSLREPPYEQYF
NA TRBD1 TRBJ1-1 TRBV19 TGTGCCAGTAGACAGGGGGGGTCTGAAGCTTTCTTT CASRQGGSEAFF
NA NA TRBJ2-1 TRBV10-3 TGTGCCATCGGGGAGCGGAAAAGGTCCTACAATGAGCAGTTCTTC CAIGERKRSYNEQFF
NA TRBD2 TRBJ2-3 TRBV30 TGTGCCTGGGGGGGACTAGCGGGGCTCACAGATACGCAGTATTTT CAWGGLAGLTDTQYF
NA NA TRBJ1-4 TRBV30 TGTGCCTGGCCGACACGCGAAAAACTGTTTTTT CAWPTREKLFF
few TRBD1 TRBJ2-6 TRBV7-9 TGTGCCAGCAGCCCCCGACCGGACAGGATCAGCTCTGGGGCCAACGTCCTGACTTTC CASSPRPDRISSGANVLTF
NA TRBD2 TRBJ2-5 TRBV18 TGTGCCAGCTCACCGCTAGCGGGTTCACAAGAGACCCAGTACTTC CASSPLAGSQETQYF
NA NA TRBJ2-7 TRBV4-1 TGCGCCAGCAGCCTGGACTCGGGCGAGCAGTACTTC CASSLDSGEQYF
NA NA TRBJ1-5 TRBV21-1 TGTGCCAGCCCCCCGGCCCAGGGATACAATCAGCCCCAGCATTTT CASPPAQGYNQPQHF
NA TRBD2 TRBJ2-3 TRBV14 TGTGCCAGCAGCCCCGCGGGAACTAGCGGGAATGCAGATACGCAGTATTTT CASSPAGTSGNADTQYF
NA TRBD2 TRBJ2-7 TRBV4-1 TGCGCCAGCAGCCAAGTTGGGACTAGCGGGAGTTACGAGCAGTACTTC CASSQVGTSGSYEQYF